Given below is one T cell receptor (beta chain) in context. Its antigen is unknown. The repertoire was sequenced with immunoSEQ multiplex PCR; TCRdb's copy has only in-frame clones and lacks some. The table shows about 110,000 clones, with 90% occurring only once. Trimming left V 7 bases short and J 6 bases short, with 15 bases between. Germline CDR1 and CDR2: LGHNT and FRNRAP. This CDR3 is 13 amino acids long. Thawed PBMCs were FACS-sorted into unstimulated CD4+CD25+CD127- regulatory T cells, CD4+CD25- non-regulatory cells, CD4 and CD8 cells. The source of the sample is a study of Tregs in tolerant kidney transplant recipients. General study results and limits: Expanding Tregs on activated donor B cells appeared to best identify donor-specific TCRbeta clones.

The receptor comes from a human donor who received a combined kidney and bone marrow transplant. The V gene is TRBV12-5, the J gene TRBJ1-2; the D is unclear. The source material was CD4+ T cells from blood, sampled before the transplant. CDR3 protein: CASAGWGGNGYTF. The CDR3 coding sequence is TGTGCTAGTGCCGGCTGGGGAGGGAATGGCTACACCTTC.